This is a list of T cell receptor beta chains from one sample in a study of OX40 agonist ivuxolimab in advanced cancers. Generated by immunoSEQ multiplex PCR, the TCRdb table keeps only in-frame clones and is missing some. The table records around 100,000 clones, approximately 87% of them present only once. Sequencing was performed on CD4+ or CD8+ T cells sorted from blood, taken in a trial of the OX40 agonist ivuxolimab. The receptors shown here come from an adult with an advanced solid tumor such as melanoma, head and neck, liver or kidney cancer. The CDR3 runs from the conserved cysteine through the conserved F or W. D genes are given only for firm matches. Clone size is given for some rows only: seen once, a few or many times, or a class if the clone is expanded.

v_gene	len	d_gene	j_gene	abundance	CDR3aa	CDR3nt
TRBV11-3	13	-	TRBJ1-4	-	CASSSYREEKLFF	TGTGCCAGCAGCTCTTACAGGGAGGAAAAACTGTTTTTT
TRBV19	15	TRBD1	TRBJ2-7	-	CASSAPGQGTYEQYF	TGTGCCAGTAGTGCTCCGGGACAGGGTACCTACGAGCAGTACTTC
TRBV9	13	-	TRBJ1-4	-	CASRQGESEKLFF	TGTGCCAGCCGTCAGGGCGAGTCGGAAAAACTGTTTTTT
TRBV5-1	17	TRBD2	TRBJ2-3	-	CASSPGLAGVGTDTQYF	TGCGCCAGCAGCCCCGGACTAGCGGGCGTGGGGACAGATACGCAGTATTTT
TRBV9	15	-	TRBJ1-1	-	CASSVEGTPNTEAFF	TGTGCCAGCAGCGTAGAAGGGACACCGAACACTGAAGCTTTCTTT
TRBV18	13	-	TRBJ1-5	-	CASSPGDDQPQHF	TGTGCCAGCTCACCAGGGGATGATCAGCCCCAGCATTTT
TRBV4-1	14	-	TRBJ2-7	once	CASSPSGGSYEQYF	TGCGCCAGCAGCCCCTCCGGGGGCTCCTACGAGCAGTACTTC
TRBV7-9	12	-	TRBJ2-1	-	CASSLVMDEQFF	TGTGCCAGCAGCTTAGTAATGGATGAGCAGTTCTTC
TRBV5-4	16	-	TRBJ2-1	-	CASSLAGLGSYNEQFF	TGTGCCAGCAGCTTGGCGGGACTTGGCTCCTACAATGAGCAGTTCTTC
TRBV19	16	-	TRBJ1-1	few	CASSILQRAGYDEAFF	TGTGCCAGTAGTATTCTCCAGAGGGCCGGTTACGATGAAGCTTTCTTT
TRBV5-1	15	-	TRBJ1-1	once	CASSLSPGVETEAFF	TGCGCCAGCAGCTTGAGTCCTGGGGTGGAAACTGAAGCTTTCTTT
TRBV6-1	15	TRBD1	TRBJ1-2	-	CASSEWGQGGYGYTF	TGTGCCAGCAGTGAATGGGGACAGGGCGGCTATGGCTACACCTTC
TRBV9	13	-	TRBJ1-2	once	CASSVGQSEGYTF	TGTGCCAGCAGCGTAGGTCAGTCAGAGGGCTACACCTTC